The entry below describes one T cell receptor beta chain. This sample is drawn from a study of blood T cell repertoires in COVID-19. On the study more broadly: The origin of the acute and convalescent COVID-19 samples was the United States, Italy and Spain. The analysed material was cDNA or gDNA that came from T cells, B-cell-depleted T cells, or PBMCs.

CDR1 MNHNS and CDR2 SASEGT come from the germline V gene. The CDR3 extends over 14 amino acids. V lost 1 base and J 7 bases, leaving 10 bases between the germline ends. The authors' processing: Estimation of nucleated cell counts relied on the amplification of reference gene primers. The method was immunoSEQ multiplex PCR; TCRdb's version includes in-frame clones alone and lacks a portion of them. V and J calls and clone size are those listed in that table; D and trimming were worked out from the DNA. Counted here are around 50,000 clones, 90% occurring once; the ten biggest clones make up 4.5% to 5.5%.

The chain recombines TRBV6-1 with TRBJ1-4, with D unresolved. The sequencing input was peripheral blood. The receptor was derived from a man between 70 and 80 years old with acute or convalescent COVID-19. CDR3 bases: TGTGCCAGCAGTGAAGAGATCGCCGGTGAAAAACTGTTTTTT. It codes for CASSEEIAGEKLFF.